One sample yielded the 24 T cell receptor beta chains listed below, sequenced in a study of regulatory T cells in long-lasting Graves disease. CDR3-region Arm-PCR and iRepertoire HTBI primers produced the TCR beta libraries. TCRdb passed the multiplex PCR reads through MiXCR, listing each CDR3 protein once. In the table there are 380,000 or so distinct CDR3 sequences, 15% to 20% of which are singletons. Time point described: newly diagnosed GD, antithyroid drugs for less than 3 months. After RNA was extracted from PBMCs, the TCR library was made from it. The same data also went into a second study, on T cells in Graves' hyperthyroidism and ophthalmopathy.

Source: peripheral blood mononuclear cells (PBMCs), taken at new diagnosis, from a patient treated with antithyroid drugs. These receptors all stem from a woman aged 18-29 years with Graves disease.

This clonotype was counted ten times or more. This chain joins TRBV6-1 and TRBJ2-3; D uncertain. The CDR3 contains 12 residues. V lost 7 bases and J lost 0, with 5 bases in between. The germline CDR1 and CDR2 sequences are MNHNS and SASEGT. CDR3 nucleotides: TGTGCCAGCACGACTAGCACAGATACGCAGTATTTT. As protein: CASTTSTDTQYF.

The chain links TRBV4-2 to TRBJ2-7; D gene ambiguous. Per the germline V gene, CDR1 is LGHNA and CDR2 is YNFKEQ. V was cut by 0 bases and J by 5 bases, with 8 bases left in between. The CDR3 sequence is 13 residues long. This chain's CDR3 is CASSQDQEHEQYF. The CDR3 DNA is TGTGCCAGCAGCCAAGATCAGGAGCACGAGCAGTACTTC.

Many counts were recorded for this clonotype. The V gene is TRBV28, the J gene TRBJ1-1; a possible D gene is TRBD1 (5 bases). V lost 6 bases, J lost 1 base, and 15 bases lay in between. This CDR3 has 15 amino acids. Per the germline V gene, CDR1 is MDHEN and CDR2 is SYDVKM. CDR3 nucleotides: TGTGCCAGCAGCCCCACCCCTACAGGGAACACTGAAGCTTTCTTT. Translated: CASSPTPTGNTEAFF.

This clonotype has a count of ten or more. CDR3: CASSLGSATLLPDTQYF. Written as DNA, the CDR3 is TGTGCCAGCAGCTTAGGATCGGCGACCCTCCTCCCAGATACGCAGTATTTT. The chain links TRBV7-9 to TRBJ2-3, with D unresolved. V lost 1 base to trimming and J lost 4 bases, with 18 bases between them. Germline V gene sequence: CDR1 SEHNR, CDR2 FQNEAQ (reference sequence). This CDR3 contains 17 residues.

The chain recombines TRBV6-2 or TRBV6-3 with TRBJ1-4; D not certain. The V end lost 2 bases, the J end lost 0 bases, and 10 bases lay between the germline ends. The CDR3 length is 16 residues. Germline values: CDR1 MNHEY, CDR2 SVGEGT. CDR3 amino acids: CASSYTPAATNEKLFF. The CDR3 bases are TGTGCCAGCAGTTACACCCCGGCAGCAACTAATGAAAAACTGTTTTTT.

This clonotype was picked up many times. The rearrangement uses TRBV24-1 and TRBJ2-3; 13 bases match TRBD2. Germline CDR1 reads KGHDR; CDR2 reads SFDVKD. With V trimmed by 4 bases and J by 4 bases, 7 bases remained unmatched. CDR3 length: 17 residues. CDR3 sequence: CATSDPRTSGSPDTQYF. The CDR3 nucleotides read TGTGCCACCAGTGACCCACGGACTAGCGGGAGCCCAGATACGCAGTATTTT.

This clonotype was seen ten or more times. V gene TRBV28 combines with J gene TRBJ2-3; D is ambiguous. Germline values: CDR1 MDHEN, CDR2 SYDVKM. The CDR3 totals 18 residues. Trimming removed 3 bases from V and 2 bases from J, with 21 bases in between. CDR3 loop: CASSFTPSRLELTDTQYF. The CDR3, as DNA: TGTGCCAGCAGTTTTACCCCCTCTAGGCTCGAGCTCACAGATACGCAGTATTTT.

This clonotype was recorded only once. The rearrangement uses TRBV4-2 and TRBJ2-3; TRBD1 is a possible D gene (5 bases). Looked up from germline, CDR1 is LGHNA and CDR2 is YNFKEQ. This CDR3 is 14 amino acids long. V gave up 1 base and J gave up 6 bases, with 11 bases separating them. The CDR3 DNA reads TGTGCCAGCAGCCAAGTCGCCGCAGGGGATACGCAGTATTTT. It yields the protein CASSQVAAGDTQYF.

This clonotype was recorded many times. The gene calls are TRBV20-1 and TRBJ2-1, with 8 positions matching TRBD2. With 8 bases clipped from V and 7 bases from J, the junction kept 7 bases outside the gene matches. Germline CDR1 is DFQATT and CDR2 is SNEGSKA (reference sequence). CDR3 size: 12 residues. The CDR3 reads CSKAGGRNEQFF. CDR3 DNA sequence: TGCAGTAAGGCGGGGGGTAGGAATGAGCAGTTCTTC.

The rearrangement links TRBV12-3 or TRBV12-4 to TRBJ2-7, with 7 bases lining up with TRBD2. The trim removed 6 bases at V and 2 bases at J, leaving 13 bases unmatched. There are 16 residues in the CDR3. The CDR3 DNA follows: TGTGCCAGCAGCCGCGGGGGAGTTCCGATGACCTACGAGCAGTACTTC. Translated: CASSRGGVPMTYEQYF.

This clonotype was seen at least ten times. The chain couples TRBV5-6 to TRBJ2-3; D uncertain. The V gene lost 3 bases and the J gene lost 0 bases, with 8 bases spanning the gap. The CDR3 runs to 14 residues. Germline CDR1 SGHDT, CDR2 YYEEEE. CDR3 nucleotides: TGTGCCAGCAGCTGGTACACCAGCACAGATACGCAGTATTTT. It translates to CASSWYTSTDTQYF.

At least ten counts were recorded for this clonotype. The chain joins TRBV30 to TRBJ1-2, with D maybe TRBD1 (5 bases). Trimming removed 2 bases at V and 8 bases at J, with 12 bases between. Germline CDR1 is GTSNPN and CDR2 is SVGIG (reference sequence). The CDR3 spans 12 residues. The CDR3 here is CAWSLPGTGYTF. The CDR3, as DNA: TGTGCCTGGAGTCTTCCGGGGACGGGCTACACCTTC.

This clonotype was found many times. V gene TRBV20-1 combines with J gene TRBJ2-7; TRBD2 agrees at 9 bases. From germline, CDR1 is DFQATT and CDR2 SNEGSKA (reference sequence). The CDR3 runs 19 residues. V gave up 0 bases and J gave up 0 bases; unmatched junction bases: 15. The CDR3 reads CSARDSGLAVIRSSYEQYF. CDR3 sequence (DNA): TGCAGTGCTAGAGATTCGGGACTAGCAGTTATACGGAGCTCCTACGAGCAGTACTTC.

V gene TRBV9 combines with J gene TRBJ2-3; 11 nucleotides align to TRBD2. Germline V lookup: CDR1 SGDLS, CDR2 YYNGEE. The trim removed 0 bases at V and 6 bases at J, leaving 9 bases unmatched. CDR3 size: 17 residues. The CDR3 coding sequence is TGTGCCAGCAGCGTAGAGGGACTAGCGGACGTCACGGATACGCAGTATTTT. It codes for CASSVEGLADVTDTQYF.

This clonotype was recorded at least ten times. V usage is TRBV29-1 and J usage is TRBJ2-7; D call uncertain. The CDR3 is 12 residues long. Trimming removed 1 base from V and 0 bases from J, with 4 bases in between. The V gene's germline CDR1 is SQVTM and CDR2 ANQGSEA. The CDR3 DNA sequence: TGCAGCGTTGAAGGGTTCTCCTACGAGCAGTACTTC. It yields the protein CSVEGFSYEQYF.

This clonotype was detected ten times or more. The chain has TRBV3-1 and TRBJ1-2; no clear D. The CDR3 length is 15 residues. The ends were cut back, 6 bases at V and 5 bases at J, with 19 bases in the middle. Germline V lookup: CDR1 LGHDT, CDR2 YNNKEL (reference sequence). The CDR3 sequence is CASRLAALPAYGYTF. DNA of the CDR3: TGTGCCAGCAGATTAGCGGCGCTGCCGGCGTATGGCTACACCTTC.

The table lists this clonotype with many counts. The chain carries TRBV11-2 and TRBJ1-1; TRBD1 aligns across 7 bases. With V trimmed by 2 bases and J by 1 base, 1 base remained unmatched. Germline V lookup: CDR1 SGHAT, CDR2 FQNNGV. The CDR3 consists of 14 residues. CDR3 in DNA: TGTGCCAGCAGCTTAAACAGGGGGAACACTGAAGCTTTCTTT. It encodes CASSLNRGNTEAFF.

This rearrangement joins TRBV3-1 to TRBJ2-7; D could derive from TRBD1 or TRBD2 (5 bases each). CDR3 length: 14 residues. Trimming removed 4 bases at V and 3 bases at J, with 13 bases between. Germline V gives CDR1 LGHDT, CDR2 YNNKEL (reference sequence). Written as DNA, the CDR3 is TGTGCCAGCAGCCCCCGGGACGGAAACTACGAGCAGTACTTC. This sequence encodes CASSPRDGNYEQYF.

This clonotype was recorded at least ten times. The V call is TRBV3-1, the J call TRBJ2-2; 7 bases line up with TRBD1. Germline loops: CDR1 LGHDT, CDR2 YNNKEL (reference sequence). The V segment lost 4 bases and the J segment 4 bases; nucleotides outside the gene matches: 3. The CDR3 consists of 14 residues. The CDR3 DNA reads as TGTGCCAGCAGCCGGGACAGCTTCACCGGGGAGCTGTTTTTT. As protein: CASSRDSFTGELFF.

This clonotype was detected many times. V usage is TRBV3-1 and J usage is TRBJ2-1, with TRBD2 matching over 10 bases. V lost 5 bases, J lost 4 bases, and 8 bases stayed unmatched. CDR3 size: 16 residues. CDR1 is LGHDT and CDR2 is YNNKEL in the germline V gene (reference sequence). CDR3 DNA sequence: TGTGCCAGCAGCGAACCCGGACTAGCGGTTTACAATGAGCAGTTCTTC. Translated: CASSEPGLAVYNEQFF.

The sample holds many counts of this clonotype. The chain joins TRBV20-1 to TRBJ2-3; no firm D call. V was cut by 6 bases and J by 6 bases, with 22 bases left in between. CDR1 and CDR2 from the germline V gene are DFQATT and SNEGSKA (reference sequence). The CDR3 totals 15 residues. CDR3 loop: CSATRPNPTLDTQYF. CDR3 in DNA: TGCAGTGCCACACGACCGAACCCCACTCTGGATACGCAGTATTTT.

Ten or more counts support this clonotype. The chain combines TRBV28 with TRBJ2-7, with D maybe TRBD1 (6 bases). CDR1 MDHEN and CDR2 SYDVKM come from the germline V gene. The CDR3 runs 14 residues. Trimming left V 4 bases short and J 2 bases short, with 12 bases between. CDR3 nucleotides: TGTGCCAGCAGTTCGATGGACAGCACCTACGAGCAGTACTTC. Protein: CASSSMDSTYEQYF.

This chain joins TRBV15 and TRBJ1-5; D gene unclear. The V end was cut by 5 bases, the J end by 0 bases, with 8 bases between. Looked up from germline, CDR1 is LNHNV and CDR2 is YYDKDF (reference sequence). The CDR3 length is 14 residues. CDR3 loop: CATSLAHSNQPQHF. The CDR3 DNA sequence: TGTGCCACCAGCCTTGCCCATAGCAATCAGCCCCAGCATTTT.

In its sample, this clonotype was seen many times. The rearrangement uses TRBV2 and TRBJ2-3, with no clear D. The CDR3 length is 12 residues. Trimming removed 2 bases at V and 9 bases at J, with 9 bases between. Germline values: CDR1 SNHLY, CDR2 FYNNEI. The CDR3: CASSESGRTQYF. CDR3 DNA sequence: TGTGCCAGCAGTGAAAGTGGACGCACGCAGTATTTT.